The clone carrying this T cell receptor (beta chain) has at least ten counts. Its matching antigen is unknown. Patients were excluded for uncontrolled infection, other autoimmune disease, pregnancy or lactation. The diagnostic basis comprised clinical symptoms, serum thyroxine and TRAb, thyroid ultrasound and orbital computed tomography. This entry comes from a study of T cells in Graves' hyperthyroidism and ophthalmopathy. Study background: Peripheral blood was taken when the disease was first diagnosed, before any treatment began. Whole-study results and caveats: Also found in blood were most expanded thyroid clonotypes above 0.001.

Germline CDR1 MDHEN, CDR2 SYDVKM. Trimming took off 6 bases at V and 0 bases at J, with 11 bases between the two ends. The CDR3 length is 14 residues. RNA transcripts provided the source from which TCR beta CDR3 regions were amplified. The study used the HTBI primer set for a first-round RT-PCR of the TCR CDR3. TCRdb re-derived calls from the multiplex PCR reads in MiXCR, one entry per CDR3 protein. The table has 500,000 to 650,000 distinct CDR3 sequences, roughly 15% seen once. Material for sequencing was blood. The sequence came from a woman aged 45-59 years with Graves' ophthalmopathy. This chain links TRBV28 with TRBJ1-1; D gene ambiguous. The CDR3, as DNA: TGTGCCAGCAGACCGGCGGGATTGAACACTGAAGCTTTCTTT. It yields the protein CASRPAGLNTEAFF.